The clone carrying this TCR beta chain was seen many times. The antigen is unknown. Unique molecular identifiers were affixed to single, distinct cDNA molecules. One entry per CDR3 protein results from TCRdb running MiXCR on the 5' RACE reads. The sample lists around 29,000 distinct CDR3 sequences, under 10% occurring once. This sample was included in a study of early T cells in non-severe SARS-CoV-2 infection. Study-wide background: Sequencing used unsorted whole-blood bulk RNA, so chains lack pairing.

Per the germline V gene, CDR1 is SGHAT and CDR2 is FQNNGV. The V gene lost 1 base and the J gene lost 10 bases, with 11 bases spanning the gap. The CDR3 extends over 13 amino acids. General observations from the study: VDJdb-based annotation leaned toward anti-spike CD8 responses and missed private and CD4 specificities.

Specimen: whole blood. The chain uses TRBV11-2 and TRBJ2-1; maybe TRBD2 (5 bases). This TCR derives from an adult who was a healthcare worker with PCR-confirmed SARS-CoV-2 infection or an uninfected control (not recorded which). In nucleotides, the CDR3 is TGTGCCAGCAGCTTAGCGGGGAGAGCAGAGCAGTTCTTC. Its protein is CASSLAGRAEQFF.